This T cell receptor (beta chain) originates from a study of tumor-infiltrating lymphocytes in localized non-small cell lung cancer. Study at large: Several tumor histologies, both smoking statuses, and some post-neoadjuvant chemotherapy samples were included.

Concerning this clone itself: Its antigen remains unidentified.

TCRdb's table, derived via immunoSEQ multiplex PCR, lists solely in-frame clones and lacks some. The table lists about 21,000 clones, approximately 80% of them singletons. The CDR3 runs 15 residues. Germline V CDR1 and CDR2: KGHSH, LQKENI. V was pared by 4 bases and J by 1 base, with 10 bases between. Findings and limits, study-wide: Different pieces of the same tissue were used for each assay. Tumor T-cell fraction from TCR sequencing was not associated with recurrence-free survival (p = 0.61). Compared with uninvolved lung, tumors showed higher T cell infiltration by TCRbeta sequencing.

The genes are TRBV18 and TRBJ2-2; D unclear. This TCR was sampled from a human donor with non-small cell lung cancer. The specimen sequenced was lung tumor tissue. The chain's CDR3 is CASSLSRVNTGELFF. The CDR3 DNA reads as TGTGCCAGCTCACTGAGCCGGGTGAACACCGGGGAGCTGTTTTTT.